Shown below are 5 T cell receptor beta chains from a single sample sequenced in a study of T cell clonality in common variable immunodeficiency. TCRdb's copy holds only in-frame clones and misses some; the assay was immunoSEQ multiplex PCR. The table lists fewer than 75,000 clones, with no singletons. The sequenced material came from peripheral blood mononuclear cells. Receptor source: a person aged 18 to 70 in good health.

This clone came up a few times. With the read ending 3 residues before the CDR3 end, the germline J gene is used to fill in that end. V gene TRBV5-6 combines with J gene TRBJ2-1, with TRBD1 as a possible D gene (5 bases). The CDR3 is 14 amino acids. CDR1 and CDR2 from the germline V gene are SGHDT and YYEEEE. Trimming pared 5 bases from V and 4 bases from J, leaving 13 bases between. The CDR3 loop is CASRISREYNEQFF. The sequenced part of the CDR3 DNA is TGTGCCAGCAGAATTAGCAGGGAATACAATGAG.

This clone was recorded at least ten times. The DNA ends 3 residues before the CDR3 does, and the rest of the CDR3 is filled in from the germline J gene. V gene TRBV19 combines with J gene TRBJ2-1; possible D gene TRBD2, 5 bases. Trimming removed 3 bases from V and 0 bases from J, with 12 bases in between. The CDR3 loop spans 16 amino acids. The germline V gene has CDR1 LNHDA and CDR2 SQIVND (reference sequence). The CDR3 DNA, read in part, is TGTGCCAGTAGTATTCCTAGTCGGGGCTCCTACAATGAG. Translation gives CASSIPSRGSYNE. The entire CDR3 protein is CASSIPSRGSYNEQFF.

This clone has ten or more counts. The observed sequence ends 3 residues before the CDR3 terminus, with the missing tail filled in from the germline J gene. V gene TRBV27 combines with J gene TRBJ2-7; 8 positions agree with TRBD1. The germline V gene has CDR1 MNHEY and CDR2 SMNVEV (reference sequence). Trimming at V came to 10 bases and at J to 3 bases, leaving 8 bases not matched to a gene. The CDR3 consists of 13 residues. The sequenced CDR3 bases are TGTGCCACCAGGGACAGGCTAAACTACGAG. Encoded protein: CATRDRLNYE. The complete CDR3 protein is CATRDRLNYEQYF.

This clone has ten or more counts. Read data end 3 residues before the CDR3 end; the end is taken from the germline J gene. The V call is TRBV4-1, the J call TRBJ2-7; D is unresolved. The CDR3 covers 15 residues. Germline V gene data show CDR1 as MGHRA and CDR2 as YSYEKL. Trimming took 2 bases from V and 5 from J, leaving 16 bases between them. The sequenced CDR3 bases are TGCGCCAGCAGCCAAAGGGTCGTAGGAGTCCACGAG. It translates to CASSQRVVGVHE. The whole CDR3 region reads CASSQRVVGVHEQYF.

This clone showed up many times. The sequenced fragment ends 3 residues before the CDR3 boundary, so the rest is inferred from the germline J gene. V and J are TRBV7-9 and TRBJ2-7; TRBD1 aligns across 7 bases. This CDR3 is 15 amino acids long. CDR1 and CDR2 from the germline V gene are SEHNR and FQNEAQ (reference sequence). Trimming cost V 1 base and J 0 bases; bases outside gene matches: 3. CDR3 DNA (partial): TGTGCCAGCAGCTTAGGACAGGGTGTCTCCTACGAG. The encoded protein is CASSLGQGVSYE. The entire CDR3 protein is CASSLGQGVSYEQYF.